The 5 T cell receptor beta chains listed next were all sequenced from one sample in a study of blood T cell repertoires in COVID-19. Libraries were prepared by immunoSEQ multiplex PCR; TCRdb keeps only in-frame clonotypes and omits some of them. This sample has about 180,000 clones; more than 75% occur once, and the top ten carry 8% to 10%. Specimen: PBMCs or T cells enriched from blood (not recorded which). These TCRs come from a woman under 40 who had recovered from COVID-19.

The rearrangement uses TRBV7-8 and TRBJ2-7; D might be TRBD2 (6 bases). Germline V lookup: CDR1 SGHVS, CDR2 FQNEAQ. V was clipped by 4 bases and J by 3 bases, with 13 bases between them. There are 14 residues in the CDR3. The CDR3 DNA is TGTGCCAGCAGCTCACGGTGGGGGGTCTACGAGCAGTACTTC. As protein: CASSSRWGVYEQYF.

The rearrangement links TRBV28 to TRBJ2-7, with 8 bases fitting TRBD2. Germline values: CDR1 MDHEN, CDR2 SYDVKM. The ends lost 3 bases at V and 4 bases at J; junction bases unmatched: 11. There are 16 residues in the CDR3. CDR3 DNA: TGTGCCAGCAGTTTCTCTGTGGGACTAGACTATTACGAGCAGTACTTC. The encoded protein is CASSFSVGLDYYEQYF.

CDR3 nucleotide sequence: TGCGCCAGCAGCTTGGGTGACAGTCCTGTACCCCTCCACTTT. Protein product: CASSLGDSPVPLHF. The V call is TRBV5-1, the J call TRBJ1-6; a possible D gene is TRBD1 (5 bases). Germline CDR1 and CDR2: SGHRS and YFSETQ. V lost 0 bases and J 12 bases, leaving 13 bases between the germline ends. This CDR3 is built from 14 residues.

CDR3 residues: CASSYSGRVTGELFF. The DNA of the CDR3 is TGTGCCAGCAGTTACTCGGGGAGAGTCACCGGGGAGCTGTTTTTT. The chain is built from TRBV6-5 and TRBJ2-2, with D perhaps TRBD2 (5 bases). The CDR3 consists of 15 residues. The V gene's germline CDR1 is MNHEY and CDR2 SVGAGI. Trimming removed 0 bases from V and 4 bases from J, with 9 bases in between.

The chain employs TRBV9 and TRBJ2-5; TRBD1 aligns across 10 bases. Germline V gives CDR1 SGDLS, CDR2 YYNGEE. The trim removed 0 bases at V and 5 bases at J, leaving 16 bases unmatched. The CDR3 is 19 amino acids. This chain's CDR3 is CASSVGGGWWDRGRETQYF. For the CDR3, the DNA is TGTGCCAGCAGCGTAGGAGGAGGTTGGTGGGACAGGGGCCGGGAGACCCAGTACTTC. The full variable domain, in which reference TRBV9 and TRBJ2-5 provide the parts outside the CDR3, is DSGVTQTPKHLITATGQRVTLRCSPRSGDLSVYWYQQSLDQGLQFLIQYYNGEERAKGNILERFSAQQFPDLHSELNLSSLELGDSALYFCASSVGGGWWDRGRETQYFGPGTRLLVL.